Below are 8 T cell receptor beta chains sequenced from a single sample in a study of T cell responses to AZD1222 COVID-19 vaccine. Method: immunoSEQ multiplex PCR; TCRdb's copy keeps in-frame clones and lacks some. The sample shows around 200,000 clones, 85% to 90% of them seen only once. The sequenced sample was peripheral blood, obtained on day 0 of AZD1222 vaccination. The receptor source for this set is an adult in good health.

A note on this clone: One end of the junction does not line up with germline, which may come from a read error. This chain uses TRBV30 with TRBJ2-3; 9 bases align to TRBD2. The germline V gene encodes CDR1 GTSNPN and CDR2 SVGIG (reference sequence). This CDR3 is built from 15 residues. The CDR3 spells CARSEGLAVTDTQYF. The CDR3 DNA reads TGTGCCCGGAGTGAGGGACTAGCAGTAACAGATACGCAGTATTTT.

This rearrangement joins TRBV11-2 to TRBJ1-2; D may be TRBD1 (5 bases). V gave up 0 bases and J gave up 8 bases, with 16 bases separating them. Germline V lookup: CDR1 SGHAT, CDR2 FQNNGV. The CDR3 has 15 amino acids. The CDR3, as DNA: TGTGCCAGCAGCTTAGAGCAGGGTTCACTGGGGGGCTACACCTTC. It is translated as CASSLEQGSLGGYTF.

V is TRBV5-4 and J is TRBJ2-1; no firm D call. Germline CDR1 and CDR2: SGHNT and YYREEE (reference sequence). The V gene lost 0 bases and the J gene lost 3 bases, with 13 bases spanning the gap. This CDR3 has 16 residues. CDR3 sequence: CASSLATVLNYNEQFF. The DNA of the CDR3 is TGTGCCAGCAGCTTGGCCACAGTACTTAACTACAATGAGCAGTTCTTC.

This clone appeared once. The chain uses TRBV27 and TRBJ2-7; the match to TRBD2 covers 8 bases. The CDR3 has 15 amino acids. Germline V gene sequence: CDR1 MNHEY, CDR2 SMNVEV (reference sequence). After removal of 4 bases from V and 11 bases from J, the junction contained 16 bases not matched to a gene. As DNA, the CDR3 is TGTGCCAGCAGTTCCGAAGCGGGAGCGGGTTTTAGAGAGTACTTC. It codes for CASSSEAGAGFREYF.

This clone has a handful of counts. The chain recombines TRBV28 with TRBJ1-2; TRBD1 might be the D (5 bases). The CDR3 loop spans 16 amino acids. The V end lost 3 bases, the J end lost 0 bases, and 14 bases lay between the germline ends. Germline lookup yields CDR1 MDHEN and CDR2 SYDVKM. CDR3: CASSLPGDRSNYGYTF. CDR3 DNA sequence: TGTGCCAGCAGTTTGCCTGGGGACCGTTCTAACTATGGCTACACCTTC.

V usage is TRBV2 and J usage is TRBJ1-5; D unclear. Germline CDR1 is SNHLY and CDR2 is FYNNEI. The germline V and J ends were trimmed by 4 bases and 0 bases, with 10 bases remaining between them. This CDR3 contains 15 residues. This chain's CDR3 is CASSVMGYSNQPQHF. The CDR3 nucleotides are TGTGCCAGCAGTGTAATGGGGTATAGCAATCAGCCCCAGCATTTT.

As regards this clone: The same CDR3 can be traced to other DNA sequences in this sample. This rearrangement joins TRBV3-1 (or the pseudogene TRBV3-2) to TRBJ2-2; D is ambiguous. The ends were cut back, 4 bases at V and 3 bases at J, with 6 bases in the middle. Germline V gives CDR1 LGHDT, CDR2 YNNKEL (reference sequence). CDR3 length: 13 residues. The CDR3 DNA reads as TGTGCCAGCAGCCCCCTAGACACCGGGGAGCTGTTTTTT. Translation: CASSPLDTGELFF.

V usage is TRBV29-1 and J usage is TRBJ1-6; no clear D. Looked up from germline, CDR1 is SQVTM and CDR2 is ANQGSEA. This CDR3 is built from 13 residues. V shed 7 bases and J shed 0 bases, with 7 bases lying between them. CDR3 coding DNA: TGCAGCGCACAGAGCTCCTATAATTCACCCCTCCACTTT. As protein: CSAQSSYNSPLHF. Combining the CDR3 with reference TRBV29-1 and TRBJ1-6 gives the whole variable domain SAVISQKPSRDICQRGTSLTIQCQVDSQVTMMFWYRQQPGQSLTLIATANQGSEATYESGFVIDKFPISRPNLTFSTLTVSNMSPEDSSIYLCSAQSSYNSPLHFGNGTRLTVT.